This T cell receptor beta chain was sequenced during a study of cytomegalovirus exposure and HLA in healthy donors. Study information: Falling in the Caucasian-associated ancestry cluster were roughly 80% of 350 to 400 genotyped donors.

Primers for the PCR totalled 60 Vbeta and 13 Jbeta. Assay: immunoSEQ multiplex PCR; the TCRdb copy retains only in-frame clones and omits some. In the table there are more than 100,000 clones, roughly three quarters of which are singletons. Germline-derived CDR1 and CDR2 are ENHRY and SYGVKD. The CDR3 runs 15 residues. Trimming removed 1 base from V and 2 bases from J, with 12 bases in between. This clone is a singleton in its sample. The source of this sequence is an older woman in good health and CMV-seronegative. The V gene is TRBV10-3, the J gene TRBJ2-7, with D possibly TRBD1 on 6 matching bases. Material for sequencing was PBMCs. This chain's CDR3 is CAISELKTGAYEQYF. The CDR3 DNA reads TGTGCCATCAGTGAGTTAAAGACAGGCGCCTACGAGCAGTACTTC.